The entry that follows covers one T cell receptor (beta chain) sequence. Its antigen is undetermined. This entry belongs to a study of T cell responses to AZD1222 COVID-19 vaccine. Whole-study results and caveats: Breadth and depth of Spike-specific TCRs rose after two AZD1222 doses. Close to half of all spike-specific TCRs reportedly target regions of the variants that are unmutated.

Generated by immunoSEQ multiplex PCR, the TCRdb table keeps only in-frame clones and is missing some. The table records more than 150,000 clones, approximately 90% of them present only once. The input for sequencing was peripheral blood, taken 28 days after the second AZD1222 dose. This clonotype was obtained from an adult who received the AZD1222 COVID-19 vaccine.

The CDR3 protein is CASNTAGVREQYF. CDR3 nucleotide sequence: TGTGCCAGCAACACTGCGGGAGTCAGAGAGCAGTACTTC. V is TRBV28 and J is TRBJ2-7, with 7 bases fitting TRBD2. CDR1 and CDR2 from the germline V gene are MDHEN and SYDVKM. Losses at the gene ends were 7 bases for V and 7 bases for J; bases not matched to a gene: 10. This CDR3 has 13 amino acids. The full variable domain, in which reference TRBV28 and TRBJ2-7 provide the parts outside the CDR3, is DVKVTQSSRYLVKRTGEKVFLECVQDMDHENMFWYRQDPGLGLRLIYFSYDVKMKEKGDIPEGYSVSREKKERFSLILESASTNQTSMYLCASNTAGVREQYFGPGTRLTVT.